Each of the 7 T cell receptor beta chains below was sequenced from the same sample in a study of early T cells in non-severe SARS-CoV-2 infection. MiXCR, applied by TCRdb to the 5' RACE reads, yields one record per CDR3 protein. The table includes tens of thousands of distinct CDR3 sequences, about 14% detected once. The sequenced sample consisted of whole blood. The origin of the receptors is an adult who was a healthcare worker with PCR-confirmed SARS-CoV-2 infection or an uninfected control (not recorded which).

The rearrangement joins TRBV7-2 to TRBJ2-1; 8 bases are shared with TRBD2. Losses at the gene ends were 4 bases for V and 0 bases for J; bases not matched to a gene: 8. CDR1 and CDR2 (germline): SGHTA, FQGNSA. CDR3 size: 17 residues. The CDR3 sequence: CASSSGGGLDSYNEQFF. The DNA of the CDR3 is TGTGCCAGCAGCTCCGGGGGGGGCCTGGACTCCTACAATGAGCAGTTCTTC.

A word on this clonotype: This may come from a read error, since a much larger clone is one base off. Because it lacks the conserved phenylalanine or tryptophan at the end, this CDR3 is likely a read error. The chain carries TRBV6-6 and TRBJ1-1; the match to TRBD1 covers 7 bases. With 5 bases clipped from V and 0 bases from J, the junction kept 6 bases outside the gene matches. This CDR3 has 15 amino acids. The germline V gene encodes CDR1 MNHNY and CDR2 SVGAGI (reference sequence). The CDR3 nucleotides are TGTGCCAGCAGTCAAACGGGACAGATGAACACTGAAGCTTTCTCT. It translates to CASSQTGQMNTEAFS.

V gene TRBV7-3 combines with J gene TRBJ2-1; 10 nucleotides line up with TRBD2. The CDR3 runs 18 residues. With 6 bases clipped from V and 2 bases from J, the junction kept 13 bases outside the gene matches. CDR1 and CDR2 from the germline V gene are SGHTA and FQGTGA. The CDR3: CASRPTSGAGRPYNEQFF. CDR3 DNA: TGTGCCAGCAGGCCCACTAGCGGGGCGGGAAGACCCTACAATGAGCAGTTCTTC.

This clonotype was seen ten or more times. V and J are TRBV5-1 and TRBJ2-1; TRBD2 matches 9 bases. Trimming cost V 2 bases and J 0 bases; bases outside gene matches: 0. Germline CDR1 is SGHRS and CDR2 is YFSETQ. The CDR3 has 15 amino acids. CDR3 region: CASSFSGSSYNEQFF. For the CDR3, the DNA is TGCGCCAGCAGCTTTAGCGGGAGCTCCTACAATGAGCAGTTCTTC.

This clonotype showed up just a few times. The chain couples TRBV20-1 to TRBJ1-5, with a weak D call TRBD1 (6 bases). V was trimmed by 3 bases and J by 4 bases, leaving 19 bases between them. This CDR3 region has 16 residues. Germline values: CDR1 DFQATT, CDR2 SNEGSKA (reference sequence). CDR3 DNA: TGCAGTGCTAGTGATTATCAGGGGCTGGGTAATCAGCCCCAGCATTTT. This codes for CSASDYQGLGNQPQHF.

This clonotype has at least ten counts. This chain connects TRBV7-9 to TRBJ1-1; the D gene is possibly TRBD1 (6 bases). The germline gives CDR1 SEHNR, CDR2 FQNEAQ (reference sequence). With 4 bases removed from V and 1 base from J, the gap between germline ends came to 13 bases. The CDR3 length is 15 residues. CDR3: CASSSRDTANTEAFF. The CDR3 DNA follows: TGTGCCAGCAGCTCCCGGGACACCGCGAACACTGAAGCTTTCTTT. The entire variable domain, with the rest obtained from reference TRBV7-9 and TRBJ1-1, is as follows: DTGVSQNPRHKITKRGQNVTFRCDPISEHNRLYWYRQTLGQGPEFLTYFQNEAQLEKSRLLSDRFSAERPKGSFSTLEIQRTEQGDSAMYLCASSSRDTANTEAFFGQGTRLTVV.

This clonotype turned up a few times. The chain's CDR3 is CASSPSGRPSNEQFF. CDR3 DNA sequence: TGCGCCAGCAGCCCCAGCGGGAGGCCAAGCAATGAGCAGTTCTTC. The chain couples TRBV4-1 to TRBJ2-1; 9 bases match TRBD2. V was pared by 4 bases and J by 6 bases, with 7 bases of the junction left unmatched. Germline loops: CDR1 MGHRA, CDR2 YSYEKL. The CDR3 totals 15 residues.